The subject of this entry is one T cell receptor beta chain. Sequenced by immunoSEQ multiplex PCR; TCRdb stores in-frame clones only, minus some. Seen here are approximately 640,000 clones, 90% observed once, and the top ten hold 34%. Trimming removed 3 bases from V and 0 bases from J; junction bases left unmatched: 7. CDR1 KGHSY and CDR2 FQNENV come from the germline V gene. This CDR3 contains 17 residues. This sample is part of a study of shared clonotypes between healthy human individuals. The sequencing sample was made of memory CD8+ T cells from PBMCs. Specified subset: CD45RO+ cells pooled with CCR7-negative TemRA cells. This chain links TRBV16 with TRBJ2-7; 11 bases are a match to TRBD1. The clonotype originates from a man younger than 35 in good health. Some clones in this sample may be carry-over from other donors' samples. DNA of the CDR3: TGTGCCAGCAGCCACGGCGGCGGGACAGGGGGCTCCTACGAGCAGTACTTC. Its translation: CASSHGGGTGGSYEQYF.